This record looks at one T cell receptor (beta chain) sequence and its context. The record originates from a study of cytomegalovirus exposure and HLA in healthy donors. Trimming at V came to 0 bases and at J to 1 base, leaving 1 base not matched to a gene. Germline-derived CDR1 and CDR2 are SGHRS and YFSETQ. This CDR3 has 15 residues. A multiplex PCR was run with 60 Vbeta primers and 13 Jbeta primers. Here immunoSEQ multiplex PCR was the method, and the copy in TCRdb shows in-frame clones only, minus some. The sample shows 150,000 to 200,000 clones, 80% to 90% of them seen only once. Sequencing was done on a sample of PBMCs. This chain links TRBV5-1 with TRBJ2-1; 7 bases map to TRBD1. The source of this sequence is a man between 18 and 35 years old in good health and CMV-seropositive. As DNA, the CDR3 is TGCGCCAGCAGCTTGGACAGGGGATCCTACAATGAGCAGTTCTTC. This translates into CASSLDRGSYNEQFF.